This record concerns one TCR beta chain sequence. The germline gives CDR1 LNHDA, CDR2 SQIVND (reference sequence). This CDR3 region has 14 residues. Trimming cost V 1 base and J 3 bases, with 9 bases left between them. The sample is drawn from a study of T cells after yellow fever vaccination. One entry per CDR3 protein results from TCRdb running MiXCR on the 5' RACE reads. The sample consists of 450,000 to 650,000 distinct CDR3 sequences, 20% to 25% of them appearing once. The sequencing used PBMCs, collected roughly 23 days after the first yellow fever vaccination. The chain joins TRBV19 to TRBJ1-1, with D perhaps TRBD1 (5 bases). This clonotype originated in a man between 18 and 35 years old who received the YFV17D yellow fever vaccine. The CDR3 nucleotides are TGTGCCAGTAGTATAGGCTCGGGGGACACTGAAGCTTTCTTT. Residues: CASSIGSGDTEAFF.